This T cell receptor beta chain was identified in a study of blood T cell repertoires in COVID-19. Study-level information: Some COVID-19 samples were acute and others convalescent; all came from the United States, Italy and Spain.

The V end was cut by 3 bases, the J end by 2 bases, with 11 bases between. Germline CDR1 reads DFQATT; CDR2 reads SNEGSKA (reference sequence). The CDR3 consists of 14 residues. Produced via immunoSEQ multiplex PCR; TCRdb's table is partial and in-frame only. The sample records roughly 460,000 clones, roughly 89% being singletons. This receptor was obtained from a man between 18 and 35 years old with COVID-19, enrolled during active disease. The chain employs TRBV20-1 and TRBJ1-5, with a tentative D call TRBD1 (6 bases). Sequencing input: peripheral blood. The CDR3 loop is CSASSGGGNQPQHF. CDR3 bases: TGCAGTGCTAGTTCGGGGGGCGGCAATCAGCCCCAGCATTTT.